This T cell receptor beta chain was captured by sequencing in a study of regulatory T cells in long-lasting Graves disease. About the research overall: By definition, persistent Graves' disease involved antithyroid drugs for over 5 years alongside positive TSH receptor antibodies.

As for time point: persistent/refractory GD, antithyroid drugs over 5 years with positive TRAb. RNA from PBMCs was the source of the TCR library. All patients originated from an endocrinology department located in Xi'an, China. Roughly 9.5-milliliter peripheral blood samples went into EDTA tubes. Study observations and caveats: Thyroid tissue was not studied; only peripheral blood was.

Germline V gene sequence: CDR1 MNHEY, CDR2 SVGEGT. The CDR3 extends over 15 amino acids. The V gene lost 7 bases and the J gene lost 1 base, with 15 bases spanning the gap. Construction of the TCR beta libraries employed iRepertoire HTBI primers in conjunction with Arm-PCR of CDR3 regions. TCRdb used MiXCR to reprocess the multiplex PCR reads, holding one entry per CDR3 protein. Here the sample spans 600,000 to 800,000 distinct CDR3 sequences, roughly 30% being singletons. This clonotype appeared a few times. Antigen specificity is unknown. This chain links TRBV6-2 or TRBV6-3 with TRBJ2-3; tentative D call: TRBD2 (5 bases). The starting material was peripheral blood mononuclear cells (PBMCs), obtained when the disease was refractory, from a patient treated with antithyroid drugs. The TCR comes from a female donor with Graves disease. The DNA for the CDR3 is TGTGCCAGCAACCCAGATCGGACTGGCACAGATACGCAGTATTTT. This codes for CASNPDRTGTDTQYF.